The 26 T cell receptor beta chains given below trace back to one sample, sequenced in a study of technical replicates of blood from a few donors. Assay used: immunoSEQ multiplex PCR; TCRdb lists only in-frame clones, some missing. The sample carries about 70,000 clones, around 96% recorded once. Sequenced material: T cells isolated from PBMCs. These receptors came from a human donor in good health.

The chain has TRBV28 and TRBJ2-7; no definite D call. V was clipped by 2 bases and J by 0 bases, with 14 bases between them. The CDR3 totals 16 residues. Germline CDR1 is MDHEN and CDR2 is SYDVKM. The CDR3 protein is CASSLIAGWSSYEQYF. In nucleotides, the CDR3 is TGTGCCAGCAGTTTAATCGCTGGGTGGAGCTCCTACGAGCAGTACTTC.

The chain recombines TRBV10-3 with TRBJ2-2, with 9 bases fitting TRBD1. Per germline, CDR1 ENHRY and CDR2 SYGVKD. The CDR3 length is 13 residues. The ends lost 11 bases at V and 7 bases at J; junction bases unmatched: 8. DNA of the CDR3: TGTGCCTTTTGGGACAGGGAGGACGGGGAGCTGTTTTTT. Protein: CAFWDREDGELFF.

This clone appeared a single time. The V and J genes are TRBV27 and TRBJ1-2; D gene unclear. This CDR3 has 14 amino acids. Between the trimmed V and J ends, which lost 5 bases and 6 bases, there was a span of 16 bases. From germline, CDR1 is MNHEY and CDR2 SMNVEV (reference sequence). The CDR3 sequence is CASSPRSTVDGYTF. CDR3 in DNA: TGTGCCAGCAGTCCCCGGTCAACTGTTGATGGCTACACCTTC.

The genes are TRBV6-5 and TRBJ2-7; D gene ambiguous. Germline CDR1 MNHEY, CDR2 SVGAGI. Trimming removed 0 bases at V and 5 bases at J, with 11 bases between. CDR3 length: 14 residues. The CDR3 loop reads CASSYSIRGHEQYF. Here the CDR3 DNA reads TGTGCCAGCAGTTACTCTATAAGAGGTCACGAGCAGTACTTC.

The chain has TRBV9 and TRBJ1-2; D is unclear. Germline V gives CDR1 SGDLS, CDR2 YYNGEE. Trimming took off 4 bases at V and 2 bases at J, with 15 bases between the two ends. This CDR3 region has 15 residues. CDR3 amino acids: CASSSRGRANYGYTF. In DNA form, the CDR3 reads TGTGCCAGCAGCTCTAGAGGGAGGGCCAACTATGGCTACACCTTC.

The rearrangement uses TRBV29-1 and TRBJ1-2, with 8 bases that match TRBD1. Trimming at V came to 5 bases and at J to 4 bases, leaving 6 bases not matched to a gene. Germline V gives CDR1 SQVTM, CDR2 ANQGSEA. The CDR3 runs to 13 residues. The CDR3 nucleotides are TGCAGCGTTAAGGACAGGGCCGTCTATGGCTACACCTTC. Amino acids: CSVKDRAVYGYTF.

The chain employs TRBV29-1 and TRBJ2-7, with 7 bases lining up with TRBD2. Losses at the gene ends were 4 bases for V and 6 bases for J; bases not matched to a gene: 12. Germline V gene lookup returns CDR1 SQVTM and CDR2 ANQGSEA. The length of the CDR3 is 14 residues. Here the CDR3 DNA reads TGCAGCGTTGTGGGAGGGGAATGGCTTAGCGAGCAGTACTTC. Residues: CSVVGGEWLSEQYF.

This rearrangement joins TRBV10-3 to TRBJ1-2; D not resolved. Trimming took off 3 bases at V and 5 bases at J, with 10 bases between the two ends. Germline-derived CDR1 and CDR2 are ENHRY and SYGVKD. CDR3 size: 13 residues. The DNA of the CDR3 is TGTGCCATCAGTGATTTAGGAGGGTATGGCTACACCTTC. Protein product: CAISDLGGYGYTF.

The chain recombines TRBV2 with TRBJ1-1; tentative D call: TRBD1 (6 bases). Germline CDR1 is SNHLY and CDR2 is FYNNEI. CDR3 size: 13 residues. V lost 4 bases, J lost 5 bases, and 11 bases lay in between. As DNA, the CDR3 is TGTGCCAGCAGTGTTCTAGGGGGTACTGAAGCTTTCTTT. Translated: CASSVLGGTEAFF. Complete variable domain (other parts from reference TRBV2 and TRBJ1-1): EPEVTQTPSHQVTQMGQEVILRCVPISNHLYFYWYRQILGQKVEFLVSFYNNEISEKSEIFDDQFSVERPDGSNFTLKIRSTKLEDSAMYFCASSVLGGTEAFFGQGTRLTVV.

To note about this clone: Other DNA sequences in the sample encode the same CDR3. The gene calls are TRBV11-3 and TRBJ1-3; no definite D call. With 2 bases removed from V and 4 bases from J, the gap between germline ends came to 3 bases. The germline CDR1 and CDR2 sequences are SGHNT and YENEEA. CDR3 length: 12 residues. The CDR3 loop reads CASSLSGNTIYF. The CDR3 nucleotides read TGTGCCAGCAGCTTATCAGGAAACACCATATATTTT.

The chain has TRBV19 and TRBJ2-2; D is possibly TRBD1 (6 bases). Trimming removed 3 bases from V and 7 bases from J, with 21 bases in between. Looked up from germline, CDR1 is LNHDA and CDR2 is SQIVND (reference sequence). The CDR3 has 17 residues. The CDR3 DNA reads TGTGCCAGTAGTATTATTTTAGGGACACGGAGGATCGGGGAGCTGTTTTTT. This translates into CASSIILGTRRIGELFF.

The CDR3 bases are TGTGCCAGCAGCCCGGAAGGGACTCCACAGTTCTACGAGCAGTACTTC. It encodes CASSPEGTPQFYEQYF. The chain combines TRBV4-2 with TRBJ2-7, with a weak D call TRBD2 (6 bases). The CDR3 has 16 residues. Per the germline V gene, CDR1 is LGHNA and CDR2 is YNFKEQ. V gave up 4 bases and J gave up 3 bases, with 19 bases separating them.

The V gene is TRBV6-1, the J gene TRBJ2-7; D possibly corresponds to TRBD1 (5 bases). The CDR3 totals 14 residues. V lost 2 bases, J lost 3 bases, and 11 bases lay in between. CDR1 is MNHNS and CDR2 is SASEGT in the germline V gene. The CDR3 reads CASSESQGIYEQYF. CDR3 nucleotides: TGTGCCAGCAGTGAATCCCAGGGAATCTACGAGCAGTACTTC.

The chain couples TRBV7-9 to TRBJ1-4, with 9 nucleotides matching TRBD1. Germline CDR1 reads SEHNR; CDR2 reads FQNEAQ (reference sequence). The J segment lost 0 bases and the V segment lost 4 bases, leaving 12 bases of the junction unmatched. The CDR3 is made up of 19 amino acids. As DNA, the CDR3 is TGTGCCAGCAGCTCAACAATACAGGGGGCGGTGGCAACTAATGAAAAACTGTTTTTT. It is translated as CASSSTIQGAVATNEKLFF.

The chain employs TRBV11-3 and TRBJ2-1; D may be TRBD2 (6 bases). The CDR3 spans 15 residues. Germline V gives CDR1 SGHNT, CDR2 YENEEA. Between the trimmed V and J ends, which lost 2 bases and 10 bases, there was a span of 18 bases. Written as DNA, the CDR3 is TGTGCCAGCAGCTTACAAGGGGTAGGAGGGAGAGAGCAGTTCTTC. Translation: CASSLQGVGGREQFF.

The chain recombines TRBV29-1 with TRBJ1-1; D gene ambiguous. Between the trimmed V and J ends, which lost 3 bases and 2 bases, there was a span of 10 bases. Germline CDR1 and CDR2: SQVTM and ANQGSEA. CDR3 length: 13 residues. The CDR3 DNA is TGCAGCGTTGATTTCCGGTCCAACACTGAAGCTTTCTTT. Its translation is CSVDFRSNTEAFF.

The rearrangement joins TRBV7-2 to TRBJ2-7; D call uncertain. CDR1 SGHTA and CDR2 FQGNSA come from the germline V gene. The V end lost 2 bases, the J end lost 6 bases, and 8 bases lay between the germline ends. The CDR3 loop spans 12 amino acids. CDR3 amino acids: CASSLSRLEQYF. In DNA, the CDR3 is TGTGCCAGCAGCTTATCCCGACTCGAGCAGTACTTC. Using reference TRBV7-2 and TRBJ2-7 for the parts outside the CDR3, the full variable domain is GAGVSQSPSNKVTEKGKDVELRCDPISGHTALYWYRQSLGQGLEFLIYFQGNSAPDKSGLPSDRFSAERTGGSVSTLTIQRTQQEDSAVYLCASSLSRLEQYFGPGTRLTVT.

The chain combines TRBV6-5 with TRBJ1-4; D is undetermined. CDR1 is MNHEY and CDR2 is SVGAGI in the germline V gene. The ends were cut back, 2 bases at V and 5 bases at J, with 12 bases in the middle. The CDR3 has 15 amino acids. The CDR3 loop is CASSYAAIENEKLFF. CDR3 DNA: TGTGCCAGCAGTTACGCGGCAATCGAGAATGAAAAACTGTTTTTT.

The chain links TRBV9 to TRBJ2-1; weak D call: TRBD2 (6 bases). Germline V gene sequence: CDR1 SGDLS, CDR2 YYNGEE. Trimming took off 3 bases at V and 5 bases at J, with 12 bases between the two ends. The CDR3 has 14 residues. The CDR3 sequence: CASSAPSDHNEQFF. The CDR3 DNA is TGTGCCAGCAGCGCCCCTAGCGACCACAATGAGCAGTTCTTC.

The chain couples TRBV15 to TRBJ2-2; D may be TRBD1 (6 bases). The length of the CDR3 is 14 residues. Trimming took 5 bases from V and 2 from J, leaving 9 bases between them. Germline CDR1 reads LNHNV; CDR2 reads YYDKDF (reference sequence). The CDR3 DNA is TGTGCCACCAGCTGGACAGAAAACACCGGGGAGCTGTTTTTT. Translated, it gives CATSWTENTGELFF.

V gene TRBV10-3 combines with J gene TRBJ1-2; TRBD1 aligns across 11 bases. The CDR3 consists of 17 residues. Germline V gene lookup returns CDR1 ENHRY and CDR2 SYGVKD. V trimming: 2 bases; J trimming: 2 bases; junction bases outside the gene matches: 7. The CDR3 region is CAISEGQGASWNYGYTF. For the CDR3, the DNA is TGTGCCATCAGTGAGGGACAGGGGGCCTCTTGGAACTATGGCTACACCTTC.

The V call is TRBV6-5, the J call TRBJ1-1; 7 bases are shared with TRBD1. CDR3 length: 14 amino acids. The V and J ends lost 2 bases and 1 base, in that order; junction bases with no gene match: 1. Germline lookup yields CDR1 MNHEY and CDR2 SVGAGI. The CDR3 DNA is TGTGCCAGCAGTTACGACAGGGAGAACACTGAAGCTTTCTTT. Translated, it gives CASSYDRENTEAFF.

The gene calls are TRBV6-5 and TRBJ2-5; possibly TRBD2 for D (5 bases). This CDR3 has 15 amino acids. The V end lost 1 base, the J end lost 5 bases, and 14 bases lay between the germline ends. Germline V gene lookup returns CDR1 MNHEY and CDR2 SVGAGI. The DNA of the CDR3 is TGTGCCAGCAGTTACTTAAAGAGGGTACGGGAGACCCAGTACTTC. Encoded protein: CASSYLKRVRETQYF.

This clone has a handful of counts. This sequence joins TRBV2 and TRBJ1-5; tentatively, D is TRBD1 (5 bases). Trimming shortened V by 7 bases and J by 4 bases, and 14 bases separated the two germline ends. CDR3 length: 14 residues. Germline CDR1 reads SNHLY; CDR2 reads FYNNEI. DNA of the CDR3: TGTGCCAGCAATAGACAGCCTACAAATCAGCCCCAGCATTTT. Encoded protein: CASNRQPTNQPQHF.

This clone was seen a single time. V gene TRBV30 combines with J gene TRBJ2-5, with a possible D match to TRBD1 (6 bases). The CDR3 is 13 residues long. CDR1 and CDR2 (germline): GTSNPN, SVGIG (reference sequence). V was shortened by 7 bases and J by 2 bases, with 14 bases between the two germline ends. The CDR3 DNA sequence: TGTGCCTATTTAGACAGGCGTCAAGAGACCCAGTACTTC. Encoded protein: CAYLDRRQETQYF.

The rearrangement uses TRBV21-1 and TRBJ2-7; the listed D gene, TRBD2, was not tested against the DNA. TRBV21-1 has pseudogene status. The CDR3 is made up of 16 amino acids. The CDR3 DNA reads as TGTGCCAGCAGTCCAAGACTAGCGGAAAGCTCCTACGAGCAGTACTTC. Translation: CASSPRLAESSYEQYF.